This T cell receptor (beta chain) comes out of a study of blood T cell repertoires in COVID-19 (dated by TCRdb to about 2020). Describing the broader study: Collaborator samples came from the United States, Italy and Spain and covered acute and convalescent phases of COVID-19. The prospective study material was composed of cDNA or gDNA derived from T cells, B-cell-depleted T cells, or PBMCs. The dataset comprised deeply sampled blood TCRbeta repertoires from subjects exposed to, actively infected with, or recovered from COVID-19. The repertoires were released in a freely available public database meant as a resource for research on the immune response to SARS-CoV-2. The samples were drawn from two sources: the first 160 participants of the ongoing ImmuneRACE study, and 1,200 or so subjects contributed by 6 global collaborators. The sample metadata nearly always contained a de-identified subject ID, COVID-19 status, age in years and sex. Where available, HLA class I and class II types were obtained from metadata supplied by the sample provider rather than from assay-based typing.

Overall results and qualifications from the work: How much clinical and demographic metadata was included differed by source and by participant, and the metadata was provided uncurated.

A word on this clone: Its antigen is currently not known. Base quality data are lacking; no much larger clone is found one base away.

Samples from volunteer blood donors who had recovered from COVID-19 were contributed by a second Seattle source. Each collaborating institution followed its own protocols to collect whole blood in K2EDTA tubes. For TCRbeta analysis, collaborators shipped samples in one of three forms: frozen whole blood, isolated PBMCs, or DNA extracted from either of those sample types. TCRbeta CDR3 regions were amplified from genomic DNA by means of the immunoSEQ Assay, a bias-controlled multiplex PCR. On the authors' methods: Within the assay, amplification of reference gene primers was used to estimate how many nucleated cells each sample contained. To quantify the absolute abundance of each unique TCRbeta CDR3 rearrangement, sequence reads were collapsed and filtered. For each sample, productive Simpson clonality was calculated as the square root of Simpson's diversity index over productive rearrangements. TCRdb mirrors the immuneACCESS table, restricted to in-frame sequences. Some clones are absent from its copies; in checked studies, under half trace to an unresolved V gene, and the reason for the others is unknown. The V and J calls and clone size come from that table; D and trimming were worked out from the DNA. Recorded for this sample are under 300,000 clones; approximately 90% of them occurred a single time. The ten biggest clones cover 0.99% of the sample.

The sequence was obtained from a woman in her thirties or forties who had recovered from COVID-19. Source material: peripheral blood.

The CDR3 amino acid sequence is: CASSYSTRGEAFF. The DNA reads as follows: TGTGCCAGCAGTTACTCGACCAGGGGCGAAGCTTTCTTT. Rearrangement joined TRBV6-2 or TRBV6-3 to TRBJ1-1; the D gene is perhaps TRBD1, from 6 matching bases. CDR1 and CDR2 are read off the germline V gene as MNHEY and SVGEGT. V is reduced by 0 bases and J by 8 bases, leaving a spacing of 10 bases between them. Including cysteine and phenylalanine, the CDR3 has 13 amino acids. Only CDR3 DNA is held: 39 bases, read in frame from base 1.